This TCR beta chain came from a study of neurological immune-mediated disorders (dated by TCRdb to between 2018 and 2021). About the study as a whole: Peripheral blood TCR-beta repertoires from patients with HTLV-I-associated myelopathy (HAM/TSP), patients with multiple sclerosis, and healthy controls were compared in the study using UMI-based sequencing. The roughly 100 TCR-beta libraries covered PBMC samples along with longitudinal samples, technical triplicates, and paired sorted CD4+ and CD8+ T-cell subsets. Of the 68 subjects in the cohort, some 15 were HAM/TSP patients, approximately 34 were multiple sclerosis patients, and 20 were healthy controls. Study-wide conclusions, independent of this receptor: TCR clonal expansion was highest in HAM/TSP patients and lowest in MS patients, with MS patients falling below even healthy controls. Across subjects, expanded clones never shared an identical CDR3 amino acid sequence, which suggests that the TCR-beta repertoires in every group were private.

In its sample, this clonotype was seen many times. Its antigen specificity is not known. No base qualities exist here, and no much larger clone lies one base off it. cDNA synthesis used template-switch 5'RACE with a primer carrying a 10-nucleotide random unique molecular identifier tagging each TCR transcript. Over 190 million TCR-beta sequences, covering 15-18 subjects, were produced in each sequencing run. Total RNA was extracted with the RNeasy kit. Using the KAPA Real-time Library Amplification kit, TCR-beta VDJ regions were amplified with primers for the TCR constant region and the 5'RACE anchor. Sample indexes and Illumina adaptors were added in a first PCR, and a second PCR then increased library yield. After purification with Ampure beads, the TCR product of roughly 650 bp was size-selected on a 2% E-gel SizeSelection system. Before pooling, library quality was assessed on a Bioanalyzer, concentration was determined with Qubit, and library quantification was performed with the Kapa Library Quantification kit. An Illumina HiSeq 2500 was used to sequence the libraries paired-end at 2 x 150 bp. To increase sequence diversity, roughly 24-30% phiX was spiked into each library pool. In the authors' own workflow: The quality-filtered reads were processed with the UMI-based MiGEC pipeline, whose error correction step removed more than 80% of the raw TCR sequences. IMGT germline references were used for aligning VDJ genes, and each clonotype was defined as a unique CDR3 amino acid sequence together with its V-J genes. Clonal expansion, Shannon diversity and CDR3 relatedness (CalcPairwiseDistances, ClusterSamples) were evaluated with VDJtools, and phylogenetic trees were built with CLCbio workbench. Expanded clones were defined as having at least 8 unique UMIs, based on coefficient-of-variation modelling across technical triplicates. In-frame beta chains were kept once TCRdb had trimmed the public reads at Q25 with fastp and called clones with MiXCR. Every CDR3 protein is listed once, alongside the most common genes and DNA of its rows. Clone size and V and J calls follow TCRdb, not the original study. Across this sample there are 50,000 or so distinct CDR3 sequences, with roughly 25% seen only once. The ten largest clones take up about 23% of the sample.

The healthy controls were volunteers from a blood bank in Maryland, USA. For unsorted PBMC libraries, 2 million PBMCs were used after storage in RNAlater at -80 degrees C until RNA extraction. Peripheral blood was subjected to Ficoll-Hypaque density gradient centrifugation to isolate PBMCs, which were then cryopreserved in liquid nitrogen. The germline V and J ends show losses of 4 bases and 0 bases respectively, and no gene match explains 16 bases of the junction. Measured from the cysteine to the phenylalanine, the CDR3 is 19 residues long. CDR3 DNA only is kept here, 57 bases in frame from base 1. Based on the germline V gene, the CDR1 and CDR2 sequences are MGHRA and YSYEKL.

Sequenced sample: PBMCs. The receptor chain draws on TRBV4-1 and TRBJ2-3; 7 bases in the junction line up with TRBD1. The sequence came from a woman in her sixties or seventies in good health. CDR3 protein: CASSLSNRSGTASTDTQYF. The nucleotide sequence reads as follows: TGCGCCAGCAGCCTCAGCAACCGTTCCGGGACAGCTAGCACAGATACGCAGTATTTT.